The 10 T cell receptor beta chains given below trace back to one sample, sequenced in a study of T-cell reconstitution after alpha-beta-depleted transplantation in children. As it was prepared, the TCRbeta library received unique molecular identifiers. TCRdb used MiXCR to reprocess the PCR reads, holding one entry per CDR3 protein. Among a few hundred thousand distinct CDR3 sequences listed, roughly 12% were seen once. The sequencing used peripheral blood, collected 180 days after TCRalphabeta/CD19-depleted stem cell transplant. The receptor source for this set is a male patient aged 2 to 9 who had a stem cell transplant for chronic granulomatous disease, so the T cells may come from the graft donor.

There are many counts of this clonotype. V and J are TRBV7-6 and TRBJ2-4, with TRBD1 matching 12 bases. The germline V gene encodes CDR1 SGHVS and CDR2 FNYEAQ. CDR3 length: 15 residues. Trimming cost V 5 bases and J 6 bases; bases outside gene matches: 5. The CDR3 spells CASSPGQGARNIQYF. The CDR3 region has the DNA TGTGCCAGCAGCCCGGGACAGGGGGCGCGAAACATTCAGTACTTC.

This clonotype was counted only a few times. This chain uses TRBV20-1 with TRBJ2-7; TRBD1 might be the D (6 bases). V dropped 5 bases and J dropped 3 bases, with 14 bases sitting between them. There are 13 residues in the CDR3. Per the germline V gene, CDR1 is DFQATT and CDR2 is SNEGSKA (reference sequence). The CDR3 DNA follows: TGCAGTGCTTGGCAGGGGCGCCTCTACGAGCAGTACTTC. It translates to CSAWQGRLYEQYF.

This clonotype was recorded at least ten times. The CDR3, as DNA: TGCGCCAGCAGTTTGTCGGTCGGGGAGCTGTTTTTT. Protein product: CASSLSVGELFF. The chain recombines TRBV5-1 with TRBJ2-2; no reliable D call. The V gene lost 5 bases and the J gene lost 7 bases, with 9 bases spanning the gap. The CDR3 consists of 12 residues. Looked up from germline, CDR1 is SGHRS and CDR2 is YFSETQ.

This clonotype occurred once. A much bigger clone sits one base away, suggesting this may be a read error. V is TRBV6-5 and J is TRBJ1-4; D is uncertain. Germline values: CDR1 MNHEY, CDR2 SVGAGI. Trimming cost V 0 bases and J 8 bases, with 13 bases left between them. This CDR3 region has 15 residues. The CDR3 DNA sequence: TGTGCCAGCAGTTACTCGGGTCTTTCAGTGGAAAAACTGTTTTTT. This codes for CASSYSGLSVEKLFF.

This clonotype occurred many times. V and J are TRBV25-1 and TRBJ2-7; D is undetermined. This CDR3 contains 14 residues. Trimming took off 0 bases at V and 6 bases at J, with 12 bases between the two ends. Germline loops: CDR1 MGHDK, CDR2 SYGVNS. The CDR3 loop is CASSEYVGAFEQYF. CDR3 bases: TGTGCCAGCAGTGAATACGTAGGTGCCTTCGAGCAGTACTTC.

This clonotype was seen many times. CDR3 loop: CASSQGTARSQFF. For the CDR3, the DNA is TGTGCCAGCAGCCAAGGGACAGCGAGGAGTCAGTTCTTC. This chain uses TRBV5-6 with TRBJ2-1; 7 nucleotides align to TRBD1. V dropped 4 bases and J dropped 13; count of bases not matched to a gene: 11. Germline CDR1 SGHDT, CDR2 YYEEEE. The CDR3 extends over 13 amino acids.

This clonotype occurred many times. The CDR3 is CASSFDRAHGANVLTF. DNA of the CDR3: TGTGCCAGCAGCTTTGACAGGGCTCATGGGGCCAACGTCCTGACTTTC. The chain carries TRBV7-3 and TRBJ2-6; 7 nucleotides agree with TRBD1. CDR3 length equals 16 residues. The ends lost 3 bases at V and 3 bases at J; junction bases unmatched: 5. Germline CDR1 and CDR2: SGHTA and FQGTGA.

This clonotype has more than one count but fewer than ten. This sequence joins TRBV7-3 and TRBJ2-1, with D tentatively TRBD1 (7 bases). CDR3 length: 21 amino acids. Looked up from germline, CDR1 is SGHTA and CDR2 is FQGTGA. V gave up 5 bases and J gave up 5 bases, with 34 bases separating them. The CDR3 is CASSQEGVVVGGRQGDNEQFF. The CDR3 DNA is TGTGCCAGCAGCCAGGAGGGGGTGGTAGTGGGGGGTAGACAGGGCGACAATGAGCAGTTCTTC. The entire variable domain, with the rest obtained from reference TRBV7-3 and TRBJ2-1, is as follows: GAGVSQTPSNKVTEKGKYVELRCDPISGHTALYWYRQSLGQGPEFLIYFQGTGAADDSGLPNDRFFAVRPEGSVSTLKIQRTERGDSAVYLCASSQEGVVVGGRQGDNEQFFGPGTRLTVL.

This clonotype occurred many times. V is TRBV20-1 and J is TRBJ1-5, with D uncertain. The CDR3 totals 13 residues. Germline CDR1 is DFQATT and CDR2 is SNEGSKA (reference sequence). V was clipped by 2 bases and J by 1 base, with 6 bases between them. The CDR3 loop reads CSARLQSNQPQHF. In nucleotides, the CDR3 is TGCAGTGCTAGATTACAGAGCAATCAGCCCCAGCATTTT.

This clonotype was observed at least ten times. V usage is TRBV28 and J usage is TRBJ1-2; D perhaps matches TRBD1 (5 bases). This CDR3 region has 16 residues. Trimming removed 4 bases from V and 7 bases from J, with 22 bases in between. Germline V gene data show CDR1 as MDHEN and CDR2 as SYDVKM. The CDR3 DNA is TGTGCCAGCAGTTCAAACCGGGACCCACGGGCTTCTGGCTACACCTTC. Translation gives CASSSNRDPRASGYTF.